Below, 8 T cell receptor beta chains from the same sample are listed, as sequenced in a study of a mutant IDH1 vaccine in newly diagnosed glioma. Their specific antigens are unknown. The sample's time point: week 35, safety follow-up. Each dose of the vaccine consisted of 300 ug of mutant IDH1 20-mer peptide, with topical imiquimod. Assay: immunoSEQ multiplex PCR; the TCRdb copy retains only in-frame clones and omits some. The profile shows more than 45,000 clones, roughly 91% of them singletons. Source: PBMCs, taken from a glioma patient whose treatment included an IDH1 peptide vaccine. The receptor set was obtained from a woman aged 40 to 50 with glioma.

The rearrangement uses TRBV5-1 and TRBJ1-2, with D possibly being TRBD1 (5 bases). CDR1 is SGHRS and CDR2 is YFSETQ in the germline V gene. Trimming took off 4 bases at V and 6 bases at J, with 22 bases between the two ends. The CDR3 totals 16 residues. CDR3 coding DNA: TGCGCCAGCAGCCCGACGATTCTGATGGGGGGACATGGCTACACCTTC. Its protein product is CASSPTILMGGHGYTF.

Here the CDR3 reads CASRGQGFLYEQYF. The CDR3 DNA reads as TGTGCCAGCAGGGGACAGGGCTTCCTCTACGAGCAGTACTTC. V is TRBV6-1 and J is TRBJ2-7, with 9 positions matching TRBD1. The V segment lost 6 bases and the J segment 3 bases; nucleotides outside the gene matches: 6. This CDR3 is 14 amino acids long. The germline V gene has CDR1 MNHNS and CDR2 SASEGT.

The chain couples TRBV4-1 to TRBJ2-7; D could derive from TRBD1 or TRBD2 (6 bases each). Per the germline V gene, CDR1 is MGHRA and CDR2 is YSYEKL. The V and J ends lost 1 base and 5 bases respectively, with 12 bases between them. The CDR3 extends over 14 amino acids. The CDR3 DNA reads TGCGCCAGCAGCCAAGTCCCGGGGGCCCACGAGCAGTACTTC. Residues: CASSQVPGAHEQYF.

This sequence joins TRBV11-2 and TRBJ2-2, with 7 bases lining up with TRBD1. The CDR3 has 16 amino acids. CDR1 SGHAT and CDR2 FQNNGV come from the germline V gene. J was trimmed by 2 bases and V by 5 bases; bases with no gene match: 8. The CDR3: CASSRFGQANTGELFF. The CDR3 DNA is TGTGCCAGCAGCCGATTCGGACAGGCTAACACCGGGGAGCTGTTTTTT. The entire variable domain, with the rest obtained from reference TRBV11-2 and TRBJ2-2, is as follows: EAGVAQSPRYKIIEKRQSVAFWCNPISGHATLYWYQQILGQGPKLLIQFQNNGVVDDSQLPKDRFSAERLKGVDSTLKIQPAKLEDSAVYLCASSRFGQANTGELFFGEGSRLTVL.

The J gene is TRBJ1-5, the V gene TRBV25-1; possible D gene TRBD1, 5 bases. CDR3 length: 12 residues. In germline, CDR1 is MGHDK, CDR2 SYGVNS. V gave up 8 bases and J gave up 1 base, with 6 bases separating them. The CDR3 bases are TGTGCCAGCGGGACCAGCAATCAGCCCCAGCATTTT. Protein sequence: CASGTSNQPQHF. Using reference TRBV25-1 and TRBJ1-5 for the parts outside the CDR3, the full variable domain is EADIYQTPRYLVIGTGKKITLECSQTMGHDKMYWYQQDPGMELHLIHYSYGVNSTEKGDLSSESTVSRIRTEHFPLTLESARPSHTSQYLCASGTSNQPQHFGDGTRLSIL.

The CDR3 DNA sequence: TGTGCCAGCAGCTTAGGGGCATCGGGAAACACCATATATTTT. This codes for CASSLGASGNTIYF. The chain recombines TRBV5-6 with TRBJ1-3, with D maybe TRBD1 (5 bases). CDR1 and CDR2 (germline): SGHDT, YYEEEE. V lost 2 bases, J lost 4 bases, and 10 bases lay in between. The CDR3 spans 14 residues.

V is TRBV7-8 and J is TRBJ2-5; D tentatively fits TRBD1 or TRBD2 (5 bases each). CDR3 length: 18 residues. V was cut by 4 bases and J by 3 bases, with 24 bases left in between. Per the germline V gene, CDR1 is SGHVS and CDR2 is FQNEAQ. This CDR3 reads CASSSRNEGIGPKETQYF. The DNA for the CDR3 is TGTGCCAGCAGCTCCCGCAATGAGGGGATAGGGCCTAAAGAGACCCAGTACTTC.

This clone was counted once. This chain joins TRBV4-1 and TRBJ1-2; 7 bases fit TRBD1. After removal of 4 bases from V and 1 base from J, the junction contained 6 bases not matched to a gene. Germline loops: CDR1 MGHRA, CDR2 YSYEKL. The CDR3 sequence is 15 residues long. The CDR3 loop reads CASSLGTELNYGYTF. For the CDR3, the DNA is TGCGCCAGCAGCCTCGGGACAGAGCTTAACTATGGCTACACCTTC.